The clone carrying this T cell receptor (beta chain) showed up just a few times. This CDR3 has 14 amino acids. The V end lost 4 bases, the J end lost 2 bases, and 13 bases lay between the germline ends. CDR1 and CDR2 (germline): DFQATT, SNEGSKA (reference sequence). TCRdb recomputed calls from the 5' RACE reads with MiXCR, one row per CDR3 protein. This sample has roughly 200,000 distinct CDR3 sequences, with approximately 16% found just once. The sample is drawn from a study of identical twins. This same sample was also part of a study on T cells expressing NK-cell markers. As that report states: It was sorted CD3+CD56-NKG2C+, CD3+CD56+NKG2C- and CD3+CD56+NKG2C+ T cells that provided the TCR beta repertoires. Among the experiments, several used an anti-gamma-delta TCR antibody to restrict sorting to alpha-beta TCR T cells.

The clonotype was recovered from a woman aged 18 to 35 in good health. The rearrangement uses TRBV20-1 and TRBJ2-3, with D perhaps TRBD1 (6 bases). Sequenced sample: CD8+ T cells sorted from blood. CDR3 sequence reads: CSATTGQTTDTQYF. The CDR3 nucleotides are TGCAGTGCTACCACCGGACAGACCACAGATACGCAGTATTTT.